These 7 T cell receptor beta chains came from one sample sequenced in a study of monozygotic twins with inflammatory bowel disease. TCRdb re-called the 5' RACE reads; every CDR3 protein appears as one record, without DNA. The sample's table shows some 170,000 distinct CDR3 sequences. Sequencing was performed on blood. Every receptor here comes from a human donor with ulcerative colitis or Crohn's disease, or a healthy co-twin of an affected twin (not recorded which).

The chain recombines TRBV6-2 or TRBV6-3 with TRBJ2-1; TCRdb selects TRBD2, and the lack of DNA leaves this call unchecked. The CDR3 length is 13 residues. In germline, CDR1 is MNHEY, CDR2 SVGEGT. The CDR3 loop is CASSLAGANEQFF.

The gene calls are TRBV5-6 and TRBJ1-2; absent DNA, TCRdb's TRBD1 call cannot be checked. Germline V gene sequence: CDR1 SGHDT, CDR2 YYEEEE. The CDR3 covers 13 residues. The CDR3 region is CAGFSGDDYGYTF. The variable domain in full, completed from reference TRBV5-6 and TRBJ1-2, reads DAGVTQSPTHLIKTRGQQVTLRCSPKSGHDTVSWYQQALGQGPQFIFQYYEEEERQRGNFPDRFSGHQFPNYSSELNVNALLLGDSALYLCAGFSGDDYGYTFGSGTRLTVV.

The V and J genes are TRBV7-2 and TRBJ2-2; the D gene TCRdb calls, TRBD2, cannot be checked with no DNA. This CDR3 contains 16 residues. Germline V gene data show CDR1 as SGHTA and CDR2 as FQGNSA. CDR3 region: CASSLRSGPKTGELFF. The full variable domain, completed using reference TRBV7-2 and TRBJ2-2, is GAGVSQSPSNKVTEKGKDVELRCDPISGHTALYWYRQSLGQGLEFLIYFQGNSAPDKSGLPSDRFSAERTGGSVSTLTIQRTQQEDSAVYLCASSLRSGPKTGELFFGEGSRLTVL.

The gene calls are TRBV3-1 and TRBJ2-7; TCRdb indicates TRBD1, and absent DNA this call remains unverified. CDR1 is LGHDT and CDR2 is YNNKEL in the germline V gene (reference sequence). The CDR3 runs 15 residues. Here the CDR3 reads CASSQGVSGVYKQYF.

The J gene is TRBJ2-3, the V gene TRBV7-8; the TCRdb D gene call, TRBD2, has no DNA to confirm it. Germline V CDR1 and CDR2: SGHVS, FQNEAQ. The CDR3 has 18 residues. CDR3 sequence: CASSPRAGEAGAGDTQYF. Drawing the rest from reference TRBV7-8 and TRBJ2-3, the complete variable domain is GAGVSQSPRYKVAKRGQDVALRCDPISGHVSLFWYQQALGQGPEFLTYFQNEAQLDKSGLPSDRFFAERPEGSVSTLKIQRTQQEDSAVYLCASSPRAGEAGAGDTQYFGPGTRLTVL.

The V and J genes are TRBV5-1 and TRBJ2-1. CDR1 is SGHRS and CDR2 is YFSETQ in the germline V gene. This CDR3 spans 15 amino acids. The CDR3 loop is CASSLDPSSYNEQFF.

The V call is TRBV12-3 or TRBV12-4, the J call TRBJ1-4; TCRdb's D gene call, TRBD1, goes unchecked for lack of DNA. This CDR3 is 14 amino acids long. The CDR3 loop is CASSLRDGNEKLFF.